The TCR beta chain described here comes from a study of T cell responses to AZD1222 COVID-19 vaccine. Clones were sequenced by immunoSEQ multiplex PCR, and TCRdb holds only the in-frame ones, with some missing. The sample includes about 140,000 clones, about nine tenths seen only once; the top ten take roughly 1.7%. Overall study findings and caveats: Two doses of AZD1222 preceded a rise in Spike-specific TCR breadth and depth.

Remarks on this clone: What it binds is unknown.

CDR1 is SGHRS and CDR2 is YFSETQ in the germline V gene. Germline trimming cut 6 bases from V and 3 bases from J; bases unmatched to any gene: 4. This CDR3 has 15 amino acids. This TCR was recovered from an adult who received the AZD1222 COVID-19 vaccine. The source was peripheral blood, collected 28 days after the second AZD1222 dose. J is TRBJ2-2 and V is TRBV5-1; TRBD2 agrees at 11 bases. CDR3 region: CASTPGLADTGELFF. DNA of the CDR3: TGCGCCAGCACCCCGGGACTAGCGGACACCGGGGAGCTGTTTTTT. Full variable domain (remainder filled in from reference TRBV5-1 and TRBJ2-2): KAGVTQTPRYLIKTRGQQVTLSCSPISGHRSVSWYQQTPGQGLQFLFEYFSETQRNKGNFPGRFSGRQFSNSRSEMNVSTLELGDSALYLCASTPGLADTGELFFGEGSRLTVL.